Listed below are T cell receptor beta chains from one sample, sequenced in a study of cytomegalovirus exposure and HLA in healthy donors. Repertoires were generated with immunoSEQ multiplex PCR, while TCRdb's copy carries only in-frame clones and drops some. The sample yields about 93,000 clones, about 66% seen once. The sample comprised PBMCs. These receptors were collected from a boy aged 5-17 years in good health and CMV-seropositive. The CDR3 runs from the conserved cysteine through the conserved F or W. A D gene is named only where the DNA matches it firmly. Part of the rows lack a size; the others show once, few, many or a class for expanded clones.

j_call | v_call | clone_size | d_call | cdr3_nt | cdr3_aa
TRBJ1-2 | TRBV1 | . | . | TGCACCAGCAGCCACGGGACAGGGGGCTACTATGGCTACACCTTC | CTSSHGTGGYYGYTF
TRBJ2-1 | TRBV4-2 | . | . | TGTGCCAGCAGCCAAGATGCTAGCTCCTACAATGAGCAGTTCTTC | CASSQDASSYNEQFF
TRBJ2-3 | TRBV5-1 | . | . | TGCGCCAGCAGCTTGGACCGCGGAGATACGCAGTATTTT | CASSLDRGDTQYF
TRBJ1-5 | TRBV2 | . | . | TGTGCCAGCAGTGAAGCGAGGGGGTCGGCCCAGCATTTT | CASSEARGSAQHF
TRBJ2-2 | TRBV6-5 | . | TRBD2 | TGTGCCAGCAGTTTAATACTAGCGGGAGGGCCCGGGGAGCTGTTTTTT | CASSLILAGGPGELFF
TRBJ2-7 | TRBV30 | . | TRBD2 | TGTGCCTGGAACCAGCGGGAGTACCACGAGCAGTACTTC | CAWNQREYHEQYF
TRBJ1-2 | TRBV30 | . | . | TGTGCCTGGAGCCCGAGAGGGTATGGCTACCCCTTC | CAWSPRGYGYPF
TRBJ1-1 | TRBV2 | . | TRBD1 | TGTGCCACCCTTACAGGGGGGAACACTGAAGCTTTCTTT | CATLTGGNTEAFF
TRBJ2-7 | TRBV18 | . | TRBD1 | TGTGCCAGCTCACCAAACGACAGGGCCGGGGAGCAGTACTTC | CASSPNDRAGEQYF
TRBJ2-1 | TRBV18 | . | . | TGTGCCAGCTCACCCGACAATGAGCAGTTCTTC | CASSPDNEQFF
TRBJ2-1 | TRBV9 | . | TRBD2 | TGTGCCAGCAGCGTATCCGGCGGGAGGGTGAGAAATGAGCAGTTCTTC | CASSVSGGRVRNEQFF
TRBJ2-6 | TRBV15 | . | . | TGTGCCACCAGCAGAGATTCGGTACAGATCTCTGGGGCCAACGTCCTGACTTTC | CATSRDSVQISGANVLTF
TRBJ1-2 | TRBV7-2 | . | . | TGTGCCAGCAGCTTCGTGGGGGGTGACTATGGCTACACCTTC | CASSFVGGDYGYTF
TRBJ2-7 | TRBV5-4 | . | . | TGTGCCAGCAGCCCAAACACAGGGCACGAGCAGTACTTC | CASSPNTGHEQYF
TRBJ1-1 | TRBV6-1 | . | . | TGTGCCAGCAGCCTCAGGGGGAACACTGAAGCTTTCTTT | CASSLRGNTEAFF
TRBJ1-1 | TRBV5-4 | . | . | TGTGCCAGCAGCCCTACTTCGGGGGTTCGGGCTTTCTTT | CASSPTSGVRAFF
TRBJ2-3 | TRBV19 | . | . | TGTGCCAGTAGTATTGTAGCAGGGGGGCCTTACGATACGCAGTATTTT | CASSIVAGGPYDTQYF
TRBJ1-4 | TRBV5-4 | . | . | TGTGCCAGCAGCTTGCTGGGCGTAAGTGAAAAACTGTTTTTT | CASSLLGVSEKLFF
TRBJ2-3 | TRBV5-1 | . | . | TGCGCCAGCAGCTCCCCCGGAGCGGATACGCAGTATTTT | CASSSPGADTQYF
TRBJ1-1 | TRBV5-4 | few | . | TGTGCCAGCAGCTTGGGTACGGGGTTGAACACTGAAGCTTTCTTT | CASSLGTGLNTEAFF
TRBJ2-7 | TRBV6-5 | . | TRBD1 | TGTGCCAGCAGCCACCGGGACAGATTCTCCTACGAGCAGTACTTC | CASSHRDRFSYEQYF
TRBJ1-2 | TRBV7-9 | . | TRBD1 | TGTGCCAGCAGCGTCCGGGACAGGGAAATCTATGGCTACACCTTC | CASSVRDREIYGYTF
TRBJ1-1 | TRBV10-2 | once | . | TGCGCCAGCAGTGAGCAGGTCCTCATGAACCCTGAAGCTTTCTTT | CASSEQVLMNPEAFF
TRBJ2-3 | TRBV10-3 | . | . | TGTGCCATCAGTGAACCGGGCACAGATACGCAGTATTTT | CAISEPGTDTQYF
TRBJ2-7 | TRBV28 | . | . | TGTGCCAGCAGTTTCCAGGGCTACGAGCAGTACTTC | CASSFQGYEQYF
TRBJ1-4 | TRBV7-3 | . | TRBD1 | TGTGCCAGCAGCCCGACAGGGTTACCGGGGGAAAAACTGTTTTTT | CASSPTGLPGEKLFF
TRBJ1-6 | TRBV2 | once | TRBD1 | TGTGCCAGCAGTGGGACAGGGGGCCCAAATTCACCCCTCCACTTT | CASSGTGGPNSPLHF
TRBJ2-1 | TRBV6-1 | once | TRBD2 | TGTGCCAGCAGTTATAGCGGGGGGGCCGGTGAGCAGTTCTTC | CASSYSGGAGEQFF
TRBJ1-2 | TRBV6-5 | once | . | TGTGCCAGCACAAGGGGCAGTAACTATGGCTACACCTTC | CASTRGSNYGYTF
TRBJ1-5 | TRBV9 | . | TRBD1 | TGTGCCAGCAGCGTAGAAGATGGACAGGGCTTGTTTTTTAGCAATCAGCCCCAGCATTTT | CASSVEDGQGLFFSNQPQHF
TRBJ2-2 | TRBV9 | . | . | TGTGCCAGCAGCCCCCTATGGCGGGTGATCACCGGGGAGCTGTTTTTT | CASSPLWRVITGELFF
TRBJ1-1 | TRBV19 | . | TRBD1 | TGTGCCAGTAGCAGTGGACAGGGGGTGGGCACTGAAGCTTTCTTT | CASSSGQGVGTEAFF
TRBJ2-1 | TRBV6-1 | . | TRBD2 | TGTGCCAGCAGTGAATTTGTAATGAGACTAGCTTCGGGCAATGAGCAGTTCTTC | CASSEFVMRLASGNEQFF
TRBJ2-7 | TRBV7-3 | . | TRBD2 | TGTGCCAGCAGCTTAACCGGGACTAGCGGAGCCTACGAGCAGTACTTC | CASSLTGTSGAYEQYF
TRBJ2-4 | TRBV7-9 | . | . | TGTGCCAGCAGCCTGCAGGGTACCAAAAACATTCAGTACTTC | CASSLQGTKNIQYF
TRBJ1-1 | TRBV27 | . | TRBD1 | TGTGCCAGCAGTTCCGGACAGGGGGTTTGGGCTTTCTTT | CASSSGQGVWAFF
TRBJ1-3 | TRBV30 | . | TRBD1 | TGTGCCTGGAGGGCCGGGACAGGGGGATATAACACCATATATTTT | CAWRAGTGGYNTIYF
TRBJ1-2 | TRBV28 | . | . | TGTGCCAGCAGTACCCACGGGACATCTAACTATGGCTACACCTTC | CASSTHGTSNYGYTF
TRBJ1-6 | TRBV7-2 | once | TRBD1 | TGTGCCAGCAGCAGAAGGACAGGGCAGAATTCACCCCTCCACTTT | CASSRRTGQNSPLHF
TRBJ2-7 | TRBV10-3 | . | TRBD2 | TGTGCCATCTCCACCCGGGAGGGGGAGAGCTCCTACGAGCAGTACTTC | CAISTREGESSYEQYF
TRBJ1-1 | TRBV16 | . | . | TGTGCCAGCAGCCAATCCGGAGAACATTTGAACACTGAAGCTTTCTTT | CASSQSGEHLNTEAFF
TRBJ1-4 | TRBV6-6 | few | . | TGTGCCAGCAGTCAGCCTTCCGGACTCTGGGATGAAAAACTGTTTTTT | CASSQPSGLWDEKLFF
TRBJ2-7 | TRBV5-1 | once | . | TGCGCCAGCAGCCCCACGGGAAAGGCCTACGAGCAGTACTTC | CASSPTGKAYEQYF
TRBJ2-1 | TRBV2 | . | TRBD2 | TGTGCCAGCACGGTAATTAGCGGGTCACAGCAGTTCTTC | CASTVISGSQQFF
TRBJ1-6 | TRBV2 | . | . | TGTGCCAGCAGTGACTTGGGGGCAGCTAATTCACCCCTCCACTTT | CASSDLGAANSPLHF
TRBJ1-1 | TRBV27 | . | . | TGTGCCAGCAGTGCAGGGCCTTTTCTGATCGGGAACACTGAAGCTTTCTTT | CASSAGPFLIGNTEAFF
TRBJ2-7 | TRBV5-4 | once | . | TGTGCCAGCAGCCCCTACGGGAAACCCTACGAGCAGTACTTC | CASSPYGKPYEQYF
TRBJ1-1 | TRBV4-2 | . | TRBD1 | TGTGCCAGCAGCCAACTGGGACAGGGGTTAGAAGCTTTCTTT | CASSQLGQGLEAFF
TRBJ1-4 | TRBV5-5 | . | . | TGTGCCAGCAGCGAGGAGGAGGGGCTAAATGAAAAACTGTTTTTT | CASSEEEGLNEKLFF
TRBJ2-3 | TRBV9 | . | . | TGTGCCAGCAGCGTAGGGCGGGGTTTACCTAGCACAGATACGCAGTATTTT | CASSVGRGLPSTDTQYF
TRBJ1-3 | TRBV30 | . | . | TGTGCCTGGAGTCCGACCTTGGGGAGGGCGAACACCATATATTTT | CAWSPTLGRANTIYF
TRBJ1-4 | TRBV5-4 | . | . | TGTGCCAGCAGCTCCCAGGAAGGGGCGGTCAATGAAAAACTGTTTTTT | CASSSQEGAVNEKLFF
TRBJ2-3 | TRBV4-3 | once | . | TGCGCCAGCAGCCAAGTGGGAGGAGCAGATACGCAGTATTTT | CASSQVGGADTQYF